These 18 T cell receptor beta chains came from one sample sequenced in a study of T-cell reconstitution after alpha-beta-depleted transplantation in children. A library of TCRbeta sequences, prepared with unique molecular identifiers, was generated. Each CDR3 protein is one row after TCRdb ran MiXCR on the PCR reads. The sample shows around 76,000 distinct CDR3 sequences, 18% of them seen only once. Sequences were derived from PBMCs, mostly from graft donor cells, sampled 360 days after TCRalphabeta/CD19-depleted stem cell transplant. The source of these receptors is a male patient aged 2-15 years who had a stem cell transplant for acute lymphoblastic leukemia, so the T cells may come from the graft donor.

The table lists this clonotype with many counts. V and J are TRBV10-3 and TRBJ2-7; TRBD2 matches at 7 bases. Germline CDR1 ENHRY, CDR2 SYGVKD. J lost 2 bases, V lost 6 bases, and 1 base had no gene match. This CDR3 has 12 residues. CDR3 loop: CAISGRTYEQYF. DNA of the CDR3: TGTGCCATCAGCGGGAGGACCTACGAGCAGTACTTC.

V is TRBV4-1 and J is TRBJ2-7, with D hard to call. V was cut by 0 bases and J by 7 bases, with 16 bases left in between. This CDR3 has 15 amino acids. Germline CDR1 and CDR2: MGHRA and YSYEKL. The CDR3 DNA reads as TGCGCCAGCAGCCAAGATGTTGGTAGCTTCAGAGAGCAGTACTTC. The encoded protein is CASSQDVGSFREQYF.

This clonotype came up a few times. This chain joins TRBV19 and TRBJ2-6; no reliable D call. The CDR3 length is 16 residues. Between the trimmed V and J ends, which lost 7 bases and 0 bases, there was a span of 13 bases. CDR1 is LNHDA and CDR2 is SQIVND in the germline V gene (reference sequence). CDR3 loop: CASTVTDPSGANVLTF. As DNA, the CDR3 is TGTGCCAGTACAGTTACAGATCCCTCTGGGGCCAACGTCCTGACTTTC.

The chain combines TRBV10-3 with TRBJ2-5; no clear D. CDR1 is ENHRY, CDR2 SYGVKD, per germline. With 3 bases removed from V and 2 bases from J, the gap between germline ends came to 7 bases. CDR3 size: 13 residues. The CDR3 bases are TGTGCCATCAGTGATTTGGGACAAGAGACCCAGTACTTC. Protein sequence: CAISDLGQETQYF.

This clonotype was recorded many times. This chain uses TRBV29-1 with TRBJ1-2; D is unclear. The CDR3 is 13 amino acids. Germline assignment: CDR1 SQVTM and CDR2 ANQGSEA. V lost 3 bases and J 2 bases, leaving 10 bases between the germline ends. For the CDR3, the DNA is TGCAGCGTTGACCCCGCCAGCAACTATGGCTACACCTTC. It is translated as CSVDPASNYGYTF.

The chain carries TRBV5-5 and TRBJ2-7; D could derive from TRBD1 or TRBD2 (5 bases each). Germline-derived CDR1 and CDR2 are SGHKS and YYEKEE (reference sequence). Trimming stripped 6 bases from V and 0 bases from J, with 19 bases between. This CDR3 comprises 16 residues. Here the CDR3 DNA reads TGTGCCAGCAACCCCCGGGGTGGGACCAGCTCCTACGAGCAGTACTTC. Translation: CASNPRGGTSSYEQYF.

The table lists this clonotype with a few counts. The CDR3 loop is CASSWDTSYEQYF. For the CDR3, the DNA is TGTGCCAGCAGTTGGGACACCTCCTACGAGCAGTACTTC. The chain recombines TRBV12-3 or TRBV12-4 with TRBJ2-7, with D tentatively TRBD1 (6 bases). The CDR3 contains 13 residues. Trimming pared 4 bases from V and 0 bases from J, leaving 7 bases between.

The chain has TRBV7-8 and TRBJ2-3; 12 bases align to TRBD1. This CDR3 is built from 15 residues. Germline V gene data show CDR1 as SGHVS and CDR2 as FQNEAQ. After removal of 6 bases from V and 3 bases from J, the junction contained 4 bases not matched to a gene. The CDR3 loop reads CASRRDRGRTDTQYF. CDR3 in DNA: TGTGCCAGCAGACGGGACAGGGGGCGAACAGATACGCAGTATTTT.

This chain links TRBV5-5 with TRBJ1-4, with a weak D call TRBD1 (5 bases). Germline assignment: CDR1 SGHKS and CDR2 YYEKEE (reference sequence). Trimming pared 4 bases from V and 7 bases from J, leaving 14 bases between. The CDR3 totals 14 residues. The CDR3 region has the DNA TGTGCCAGCAGCGCGGGACTCGCGGTTGAAAAACTGTTTTTT. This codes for CASSAGLAVEKLFF. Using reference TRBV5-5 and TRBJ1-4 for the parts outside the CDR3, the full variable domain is DAGVTQSPTHLIKTRGQQVTLRCSPISGHKSVSWYQQVLGQGPQFIFQYYEKEERGRGNFPDRFSARQFPNYSSELNVNALLLGDSALYLCASSAGLAVEKLFFGSGTQLSVL.

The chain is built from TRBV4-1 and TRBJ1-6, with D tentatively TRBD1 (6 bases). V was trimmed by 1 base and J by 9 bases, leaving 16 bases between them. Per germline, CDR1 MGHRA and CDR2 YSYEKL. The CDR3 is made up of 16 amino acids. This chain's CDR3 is CASSQVTGTTFSPLHF. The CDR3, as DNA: TGCGCCAGCAGCCAAGTCACCGGGACAACTTTTTCACCCCTCCACTTT.

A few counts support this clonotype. CDR3 coding DNA: TGTGCCAGCACAGAGGGTGGATACGCGGACGAAAAACTGTTTTTT. This codes for CASTEGGYADEKLFF. V and J are TRBV2 and TRBJ1-4; no reliable D call. CDR3 length: 15 amino acids. Trimming took off 7 bases at V and 8 bases at J, with 20 bases between the two ends. From germline, CDR1 is SNHLY and CDR2 FYNNEI.

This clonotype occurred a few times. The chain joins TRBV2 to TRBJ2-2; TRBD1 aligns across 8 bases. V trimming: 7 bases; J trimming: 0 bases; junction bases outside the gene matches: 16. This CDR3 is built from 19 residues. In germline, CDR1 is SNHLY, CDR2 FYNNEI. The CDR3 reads CASTRQGQADAANTGELFF. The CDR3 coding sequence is TGTGCCAGCACTCGACAGGGACAGGCCGACGCCGCGAACACCGGGGAGCTGTTTTTT.

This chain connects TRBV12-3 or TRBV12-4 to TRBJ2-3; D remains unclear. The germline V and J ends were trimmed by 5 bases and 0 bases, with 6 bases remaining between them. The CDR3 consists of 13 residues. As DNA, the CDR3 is TGTGCCAGCAGTCTCGCTAGCACAGATACGCAGTATTTT. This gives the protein CASSLASTDTQYF.

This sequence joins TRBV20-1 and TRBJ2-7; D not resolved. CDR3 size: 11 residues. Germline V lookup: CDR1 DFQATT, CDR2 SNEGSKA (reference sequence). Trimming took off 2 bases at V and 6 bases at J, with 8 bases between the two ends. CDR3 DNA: TGCAGTGCTAGAATGCTAGGCGAGCAGTACTTC. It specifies CSARMLGEQYF.

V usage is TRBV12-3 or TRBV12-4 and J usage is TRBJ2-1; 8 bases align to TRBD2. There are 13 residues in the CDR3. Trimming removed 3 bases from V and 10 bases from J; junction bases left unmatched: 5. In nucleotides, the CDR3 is TGTGCCAGCAGTTTTTTTCGGGAGGGCGAGCAGTTCTTC. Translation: CASSFFREGEQFF.

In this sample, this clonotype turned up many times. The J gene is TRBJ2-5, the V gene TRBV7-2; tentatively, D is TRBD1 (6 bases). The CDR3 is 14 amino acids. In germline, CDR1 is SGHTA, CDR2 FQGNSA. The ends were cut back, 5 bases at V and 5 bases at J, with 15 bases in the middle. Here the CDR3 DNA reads TGTGCCAGCAGCGTTCAACAGGGTTTTGAGACCCAGTACTTC. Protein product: CASSVQQGFETQYF.

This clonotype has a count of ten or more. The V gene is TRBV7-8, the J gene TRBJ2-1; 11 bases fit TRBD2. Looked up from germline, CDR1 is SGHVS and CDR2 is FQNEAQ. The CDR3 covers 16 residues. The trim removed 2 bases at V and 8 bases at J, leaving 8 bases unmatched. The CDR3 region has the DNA TGTGCCAGCAGCTTATTGGTGACTAGCGGGATCGATGAGCAGTTCTTC. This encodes CASSLLVTSGIDEQFF.

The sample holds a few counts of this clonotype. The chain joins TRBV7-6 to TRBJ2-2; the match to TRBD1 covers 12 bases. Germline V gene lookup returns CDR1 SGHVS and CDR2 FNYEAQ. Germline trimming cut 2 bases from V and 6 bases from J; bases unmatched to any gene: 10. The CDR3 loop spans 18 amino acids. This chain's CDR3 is CASSLTKGQGARPGELFF. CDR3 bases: TGTGCCAGCAGCTTAACTAAGGGACAGGGGGCGAGACCCGGGGAGCTGTTTTTT.